This TCR beta chain is from a study of blood T cell repertoires in COVID-19. The repertoire was sequenced with immunoSEQ multiplex PCR; TCRdb's copy has only in-frame clones and lacks some. The sample has some 200,000 clones; about 87% are singletons. Germline CDR1 and CDR2: SGHAT and FQNNGV. V was shortened by 5 bases and J by 6 bases, with 22 bases between the two germline ends. This CDR3 spans 16 amino acids. The sequence came from a young woman who had recovered from COVID-19. This rearrangement joins TRBV11-2 to TRBJ1-2, with D maybe TRBD1 (5 bases). Sequenced: PBMCs or T cells enriched from blood (not recorded which). CDR3 nucleotides: TGTGCCAGCAGCCCACCAAGAATTCAGGGCGAGGATGGCTACACCTTC. Encoded protein: CASSPPRIQGEDGYTF.